This TCR beta chain was profiled in a study of CD8+CD57+ T cells in acquired aplastic anemia. By flow cytometry, patients selected for sequencing had shown an expansion of CD8+CD57+ cells. About this clonotype itself: Its target is unknown. Mismatch with germline at one junction end may stem from a read error.

General study results and limits: Researchers reported that CD8+ Simpson's diversity was not significantly different in patients versus controls.

Genomic DNA provided the template from which TCR beta VDJ and CDR3 profiles were obtained. TCRdb processed the reads anew with MiXCR; each CDR3 protein has one entry. The repertoire consists of hundreds of thousands of distinct CDR3 sequences, with approximately 45% occurring once and the leading ten covering roughly 8%. CDR3 length: 17 amino acids. CDR1 is SEHNR and CDR2 is FQNEAQ in the germline V gene (reference sequence). The sequencing input was sorted CD4+, CD8+, or CD8+CD57+ T cells (not recorded which) from PBMCs. The source of this sequence is a human donor with aplastic anemia. The chain has TRBV7-9 and TRBJ2-5; 8 bases are shared with TRBD2. The chain's CDR3 is CAGSSNRGGALLISQYF. As DNA, the CDR3 is TGTGCCGGCAGCTCGAATCGGGGGGGAGCGTTACTCATTTCCCAGTACTTC. Together with reference TRBV7-9 and TRBJ2-5, the CDR3 gives the full variable domain: DTGVSQNPRHKITKRGQNVTFRCDPISEHNRLYWYRQTLGQGPEFLTYFQNEAQLEKSRLLSDRFSAERPKGSFSTLEIQRTEQGDSAMYLCAGSSNRGGALLISQYFGPGTRLLVL.